This T cell receptor beta chain is from a study of breast tumors, draining lymph nodes, adjacent tissues. Findings and limits, study-wide: The lymph node origin of tumor T cells was framed as consistent with a hypothesis, not demonstrated. Tumor repertoires ranked between lymph nodes and nontumor tissue in diversity, with V and J gene preferences.

Germline V lookup: CDR1 MNHNS, CDR2 SASEGT. V shed 2 bases and J shed 7 bases, with 5 bases lying between them. The CDR3 loop spans 12 amino acids. TCRdb recomputed calls from the multiplex PCR reads with MiXCR, one row per CDR3 protein. The sample includes 17,000 or so distinct CDR3 sequences, approximately 42% of them seen just once. Remarks on this clonotype: Its matching antigen is unknown.

Sequencing was carried out using breast tumor tissue. The rearrangement joins TRBV6-1 to TRBJ2-2; no reliable D call. This receptor was identified in a female donor with breast cancer. Some clones in this sample may be carry-over from other donors' samples. DNA of the CDR3: TGTGCCAGCAGTGAATCGATCGGGGAGCTGTTTTTT. This encodes CASSESIGELFF.